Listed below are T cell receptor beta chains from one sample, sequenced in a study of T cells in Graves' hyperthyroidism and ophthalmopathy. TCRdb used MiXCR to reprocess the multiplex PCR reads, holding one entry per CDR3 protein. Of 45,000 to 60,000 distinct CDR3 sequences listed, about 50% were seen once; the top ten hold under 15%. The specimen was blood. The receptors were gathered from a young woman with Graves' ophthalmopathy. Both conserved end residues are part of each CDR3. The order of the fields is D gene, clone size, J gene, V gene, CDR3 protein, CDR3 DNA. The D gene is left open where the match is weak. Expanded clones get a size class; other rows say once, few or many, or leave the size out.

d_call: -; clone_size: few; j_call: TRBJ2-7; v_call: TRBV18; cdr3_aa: CASSPGTSGSEQYF; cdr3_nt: TGTGCCAGCTCACCCGGGACGTCGGGATCCGAGCAGTACTTC
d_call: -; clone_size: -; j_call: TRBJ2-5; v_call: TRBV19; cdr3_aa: CASSIGERVQETQYF; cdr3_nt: TGTGCCAGTAGTATAGGTGAAAGGGTCCAAGAGACCCAGTACTTC
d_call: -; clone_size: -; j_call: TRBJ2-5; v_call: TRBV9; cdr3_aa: CASSVVGGGTQYF; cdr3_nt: TGTGCCAGCAGCGTAGTAGGGGGAGGGACCCAGTACTTC
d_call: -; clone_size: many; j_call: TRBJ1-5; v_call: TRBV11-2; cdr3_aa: CASSWGGSESQPQHF; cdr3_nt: TGTGCCAGCAGCTGGGGGGGTAGCGAGAGTCAGCCCCAGCATTTT
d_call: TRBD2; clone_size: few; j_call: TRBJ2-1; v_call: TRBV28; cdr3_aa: CASSLALAASYNEQFF; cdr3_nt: TGTGCCAGCAGTTTAGCTCTAGCGGCCTCCTACAATGAGCAGTTCTTC
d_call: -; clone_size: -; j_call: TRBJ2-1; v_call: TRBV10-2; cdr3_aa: CASSDSNYNEQFF; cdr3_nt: TGCGCCAGCAGTGACTCGAACTACAATGAGCAGTTCTTC
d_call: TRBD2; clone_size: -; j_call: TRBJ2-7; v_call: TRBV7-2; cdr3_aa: CASSLGLAGEEQYF; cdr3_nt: TGTGCCAGCAGCTTAGGACTAGCGGGGGAAGAGCAGTACTTC
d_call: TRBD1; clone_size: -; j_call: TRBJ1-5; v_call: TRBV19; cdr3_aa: CASSIGDRGPMAQHF; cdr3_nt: TGTGCCAGTAGTATAGGTGACAGGGGTCCTATGGCCCAGCATTTT
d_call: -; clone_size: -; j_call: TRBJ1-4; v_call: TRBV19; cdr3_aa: CASSIQGANGKLFF; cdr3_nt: TGTGCTAGTAGTATACAGGGCGCGAATGGAAAACTGTTTTTT
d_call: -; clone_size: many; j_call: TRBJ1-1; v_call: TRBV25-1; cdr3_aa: CASITHGAPGAFF; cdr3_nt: TGTGCCAGCATCACCCACGGGGCCCCGGGAGCTTTCTTT
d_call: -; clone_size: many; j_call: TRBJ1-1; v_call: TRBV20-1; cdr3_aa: CSARDWGKGNTEAFF; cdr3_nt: TGCAGTGCTAGAGATTGGGGCAAGGGGAACACTGAAGCTTTCTTT
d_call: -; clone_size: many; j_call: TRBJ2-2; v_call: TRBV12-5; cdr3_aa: CASGLTPNTGELFF; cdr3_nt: TGTGCTAGTGGTTTGACTCCAAACACCGGGGAGCTGTTTTTT
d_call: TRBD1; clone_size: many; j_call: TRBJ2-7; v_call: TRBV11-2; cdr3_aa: CASSLDLPWTGIAYEQYF; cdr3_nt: TGTGCCAGCAGCTTAGACCTTCCCTGGACAGGGATTGCCTACGAGCAGTACTTC
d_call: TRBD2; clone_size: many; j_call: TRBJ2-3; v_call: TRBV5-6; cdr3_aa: CASSLGGGRGDTQYF; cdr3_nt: TGTGCCAGCAGCTTGGGGGGCGGGAGAGGCGATACGCAGTATTTT
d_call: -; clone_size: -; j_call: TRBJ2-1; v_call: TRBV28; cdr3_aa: CASSLDRWEQFF; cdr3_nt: TGTGCCAGCAGCTTGGACCGTTGGGAGCAGTTCTTC
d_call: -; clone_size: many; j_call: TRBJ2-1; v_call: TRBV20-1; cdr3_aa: CSAGEAGRYNEQFF; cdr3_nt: TGCAGTGCGGGGGAGGCAGGAAGGTACAATGAGCAGTTCTTC
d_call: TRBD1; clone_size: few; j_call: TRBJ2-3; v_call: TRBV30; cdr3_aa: CAWSDGQGADTQYF; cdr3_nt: TGTGCCTGGAGTGACGGACAGGGGGCAGATACGCAGTATTTT
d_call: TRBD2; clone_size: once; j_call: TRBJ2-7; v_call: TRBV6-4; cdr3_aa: CASSAPAGDRNEQYF; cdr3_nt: TGTGCCAGCAGTGCTCCAGCGGGAGATCGGAACGAGCAGTACTTC
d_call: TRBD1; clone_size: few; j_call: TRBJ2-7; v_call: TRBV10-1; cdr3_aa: CASKDPGGSYEQYF; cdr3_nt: TGCGCCAGCAAGGACCCAGGGGGCTCCTACGAGCAGTACTTC
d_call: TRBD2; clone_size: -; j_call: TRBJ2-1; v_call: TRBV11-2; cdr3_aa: CASSFAGLAGNNEQFF; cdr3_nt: TGTGCCAGCAGCTTCGCGGGACTAGCGGGTAACAATGAGCAGTTCTTC
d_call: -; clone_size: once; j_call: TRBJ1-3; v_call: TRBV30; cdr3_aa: CAWSAQSNQNTIYF; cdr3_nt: TGTGCCTGGAGTGCACAGAGTAATCAAAACACCATATATTTT
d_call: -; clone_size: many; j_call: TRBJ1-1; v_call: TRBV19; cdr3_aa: CASKIGGTNTEAFF; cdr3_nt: TGTGCCAGTAAGATCGGCGGTACAAACACTGAAGCTTTCTTT
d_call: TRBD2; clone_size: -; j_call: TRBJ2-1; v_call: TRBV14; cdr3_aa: CACSQQLPGRGGNEQFF; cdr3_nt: TGTGCCTGCAGCCAACAACTGCCCGGGAGGGGAGGCAATGAGCAGTTCTTC
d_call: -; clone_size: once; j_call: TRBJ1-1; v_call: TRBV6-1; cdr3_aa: CASSELAFNTEAFF; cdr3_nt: TGTGCCAGCAGTGAACTCGCTTTCAACACGGAAGCTTTCTTT
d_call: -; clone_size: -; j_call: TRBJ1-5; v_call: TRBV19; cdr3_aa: CASSMSGATQHF; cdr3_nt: TGTGCCAGTAGTATGAGCGGGGCGACCCAGCATTTT
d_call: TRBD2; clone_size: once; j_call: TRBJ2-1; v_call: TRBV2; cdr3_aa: CATEPTSGRLNEQFF; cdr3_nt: TGTGCCACCGAACCGACTAGCGGGAGGCTCAATGAGCAGTTCTTC
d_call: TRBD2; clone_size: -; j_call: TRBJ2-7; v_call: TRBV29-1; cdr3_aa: CSVDSLGLAGDGYEQYF; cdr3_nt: TGCAGCGTTGATTCTTTGGGACTAGCGGGAGATGGGTACGAGCAGTACTTC
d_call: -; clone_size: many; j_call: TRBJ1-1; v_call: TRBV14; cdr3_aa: CASSQDVGDTEAFF; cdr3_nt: TGTGCCAGCAGCCAAGATGTGGGGGACACTGAAGCTTTCTTT
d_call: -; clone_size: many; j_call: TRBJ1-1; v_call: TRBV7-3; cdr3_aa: CASSSRNTEAFF; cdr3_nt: TGTGCCAGCAGCTCCAGGAACACTGAAGCTTTCTTT
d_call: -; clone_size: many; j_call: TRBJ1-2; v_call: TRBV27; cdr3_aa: CASRAQGANYGYTF; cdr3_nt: TGTGCCAGCAGAGCACAGGGAGCTAACTATGGCTACACCTTC
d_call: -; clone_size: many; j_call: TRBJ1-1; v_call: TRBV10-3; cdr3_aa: CAISVHRGSEAFF; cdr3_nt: TGTGCCATCAGTGTTCACAGAGGCTCTGAAGCTTTCTTT
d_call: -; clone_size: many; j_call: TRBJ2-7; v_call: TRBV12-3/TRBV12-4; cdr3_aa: CASSLNRTPYEQYF; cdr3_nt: TGTGCCAGCAGTTTAAATAGGACTCCCTACGAGCAGTACTTC
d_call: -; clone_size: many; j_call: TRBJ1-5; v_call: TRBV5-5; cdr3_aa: CASSWGRYNQPQHF; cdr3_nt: TGTGCCAGCAGCTGGGGGCGATACAATCAGCCCCAGCATTTT
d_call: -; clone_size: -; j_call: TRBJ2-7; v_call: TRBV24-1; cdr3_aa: CATSDFPTDEQYF; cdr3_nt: TGTGCCACCAGTGATTTTCCGACCGACGAGCAGTACTTC
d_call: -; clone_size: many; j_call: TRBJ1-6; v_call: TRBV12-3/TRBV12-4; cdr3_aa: CASRMGLGNSPLHF; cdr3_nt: TGTGCCAGCAGGATGGGACTCGGGAATTCACCCCTCCACTTT
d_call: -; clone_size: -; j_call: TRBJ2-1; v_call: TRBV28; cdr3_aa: CASGLQSLALDLASYNEQFF; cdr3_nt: TGTGCCAGCGGTTTACAATCACTGGCCCTGGACCTTGCTTCCTACAATGAGCAGTTCTTC
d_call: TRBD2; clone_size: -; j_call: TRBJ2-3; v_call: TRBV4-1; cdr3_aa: CASSLGLAGVDAQYF; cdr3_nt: TGCGCCAGCAGCCTCGGACTAGCGGGAGTAGATGCGCAGTATTTT
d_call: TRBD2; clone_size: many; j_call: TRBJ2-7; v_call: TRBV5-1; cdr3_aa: CASSLAVTSGRTSSYEQYF; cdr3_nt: TGCGCCAGCAGCTTGGCAGTTACTAGCGGGAGGACGAGCTCCTACGAGCAGTACTTC
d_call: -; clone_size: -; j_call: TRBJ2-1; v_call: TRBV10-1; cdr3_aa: CASRSGTDNEQFF; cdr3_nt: TGCGCCAGCAGGTCAGGAACCGACAATGAGCAGTTCTTC
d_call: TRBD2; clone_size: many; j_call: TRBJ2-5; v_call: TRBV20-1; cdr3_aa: CSASGLAGRRGETQYF; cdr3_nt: TGCAGTGCTAGTGGCTTAGCGGGTCGGCGAGGAGAGACCCAGTACTTC
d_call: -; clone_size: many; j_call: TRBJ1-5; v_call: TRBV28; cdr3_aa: CALQGRDQPQHF; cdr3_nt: TGTGCCCTACAGGGTCGCGATCAGCCCCAGCATTTT
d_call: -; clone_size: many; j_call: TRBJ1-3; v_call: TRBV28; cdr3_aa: CASSFVGTGNTIYF; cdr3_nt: TGTGCCAGCAGTTTCGTCGGTACTGGAAACACCATATATTTT
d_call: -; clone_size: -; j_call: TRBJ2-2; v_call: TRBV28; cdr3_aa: CTSSFPGTGELFF; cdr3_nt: TGTACCAGCAGTTTCCCGGGGACCGGGGAGCTGTTTTTT
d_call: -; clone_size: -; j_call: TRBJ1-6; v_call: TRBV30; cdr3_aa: CAWSGGNSYNSPLHF; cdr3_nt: TGTGCCTGGAGTGGGGGGAACTCCTATAATTCACCCCTCCACTTT
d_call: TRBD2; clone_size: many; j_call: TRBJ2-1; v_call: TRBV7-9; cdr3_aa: CASSLKGRFGTSGLNNEQFF; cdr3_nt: TGTGCCAGCAGCTTAAAAGGCAGGTTCGGAACTAGCGGACTAAACAATGAGCAGTTCTTC
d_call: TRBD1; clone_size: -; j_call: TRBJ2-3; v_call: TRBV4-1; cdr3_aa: CASSLGAGQGDEQYF; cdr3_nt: TGCGCCAGCAGCCTGGGCGCGGGACAGGGCGACGAGCAGTATTTT
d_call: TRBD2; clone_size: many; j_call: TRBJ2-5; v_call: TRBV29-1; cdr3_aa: CSVGQLAPLQETQYF; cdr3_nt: TGCAGCGTTGGCCAACTAGCGCCCCTACAAGAGACCCAGTACTTC
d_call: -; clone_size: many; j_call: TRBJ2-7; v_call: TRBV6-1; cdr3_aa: CASSEERTYEQYF; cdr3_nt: TGTGCCAGCAGTGAAGAGAGAACCTACGAGCAGTACTTC
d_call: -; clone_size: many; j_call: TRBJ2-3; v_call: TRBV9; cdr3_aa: CASSVVGSTDTQYF; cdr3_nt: TGTGCCAGCAGCGTAGTCGGTAGCACAGATACGCAGTATTTT
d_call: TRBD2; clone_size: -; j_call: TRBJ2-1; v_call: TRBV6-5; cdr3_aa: CASSYSGLAGGKQSYNEQFF; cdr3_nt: TGTGCCAGCAGTTACTCCGGACTAGCGGGAGGAAAACAGTCCTACAATGAGCAGTTCTTC
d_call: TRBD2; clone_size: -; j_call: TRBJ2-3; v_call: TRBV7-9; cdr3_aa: CASSSPSGYRTDTQYF; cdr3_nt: TGTGCCAGCAGTTCCCCTAGCGGGTACCGCACAGATACGCAGTATTTT
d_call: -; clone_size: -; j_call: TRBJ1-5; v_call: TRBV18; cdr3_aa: CASSVGFGNQPQHF; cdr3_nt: TGTGCCAGCTCGGTGGGTTTTGGAAATCAGCCCCAGCATTTT
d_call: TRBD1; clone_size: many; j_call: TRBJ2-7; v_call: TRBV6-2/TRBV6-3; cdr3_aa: CASSPLPKTGTGGEQYF; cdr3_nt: TGTGCCAGCAGTCCCCTTCCGAAAACCGGGACAGGGGGCGAGCAGTACTTC
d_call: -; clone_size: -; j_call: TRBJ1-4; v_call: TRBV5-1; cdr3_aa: CASSLGTNEKLFF; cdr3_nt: TGCGCCAGCAGCTTGGGAACTAATGAAAAACTGTTTTTT
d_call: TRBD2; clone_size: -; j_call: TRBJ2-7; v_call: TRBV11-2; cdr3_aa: CASSLRSSGTGGREAHEQYF; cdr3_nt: TGTGCCAGCAGCTTAAGATCTAGCGGGACTGGCGGGAGGGAGGCCCACGAGCAGTACTTC
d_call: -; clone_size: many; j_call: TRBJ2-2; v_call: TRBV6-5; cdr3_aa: CASSPHLENTGELFF; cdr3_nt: TGTGCCAGCAGCCCCCATCTTGAGAACACCGGGGAGCTGTTTTTT
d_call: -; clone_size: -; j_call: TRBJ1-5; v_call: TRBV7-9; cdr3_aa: CASSFRLADERNQPQHF; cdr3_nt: TGTGCCAGCAGCTTTCGACTAGCAGATGAGCGTAATCAGCCCCAGCATTTT